This TCR beta chain was sequenced during a study of CD8 T cells in ankylosing spondylitis. Broader study findings: A number of the motif variants had already been described in reactive arthritis synovial fluid and blood.

It was by quantitative 5'-RACE with molecular barcodes that TCR beta libraries were made. TCRdb used MiXCR to reprocess the 5' RACE reads, holding one entry per CDR3 protein. The sample yields a few hundred thousand distinct CDR3 sequences, approximately 20% seen once. Germline CDR1 is MDHEN and CDR2 is SYDVKM. V lost 10 bases, J lost 0 bases, and 13 bases lay in between. This CDR3 has 14 residues. This clonotype was counted a few times. Its antigen remains unidentified. Sequencing input: blood, either unsorted or a sorted T cell fraction (not recorded which). The TCR sequence derives from a male donor with ankylosing spondylitis or in good health (not recorded which). The rearrangement joins TRBV28 to TRBJ1-5; D may be TRBD1 (5 bases). In DNA form, the CDR3 reads TGTGCCACCGACGAGGACAATAGCAATCAGCCCCAGCATTTT. Translation gives CATDEDNSNQPQHF.